What follows are 27 T cell receptor beta chains derived from one specimen sequenced in a study of blood T cell repertoires in COVID-19. The method was immunoSEQ multiplex PCR; TCRdb's version includes in-frame clones alone and lacks a portion of them. The sample yields about 250,000 clones, 80% to 90% seen once. The sequencing sample was made of PBMCs or T cells enriched from blood (not recorded which). Every receptor here comes from a woman aged 25 to 39 who had recovered from COVID-19.

This clone was found a few times. The rearrangement links TRBV18 to TRBJ1-1; D not certain. This CDR3 comprises 14 residues. V lost 2 bases and J lost 1, with 8 bases in between. Germline V gene lookup returns CDR1 KGHSH and CDR2 LQKENI. The CDR3 sequence: CASSPKTGNTEAFF. The CDR3 nucleotides read TGTGCCAGCTCACCAAAAACCGGGAACACTGAAGCTTTCTTT.

The genes are TRBV7-8 and TRBJ2-2, with a tentative D call TRBD1 (5 bases). Trimming took off 1 base at V and 3 bases at J, with 12 bases between the two ends. Germline V gene lookup returns CDR1 SGHVS and CDR2 FQNEAQ. CDR3 length: 16 amino acids. CDR3: CASSLGRAGYTGELFF. The CDR3 DNA sequence: TGTGCCAGCAGCTTAGGACGCGCAGGGTACACCGGGGAGCTGTTTTTT.

This clone came up once. This chain uses TRBV28 with TRBJ1-5; 7 bases line up with TRBD1. Trimming cost V 4 bases and J 7 bases; bases outside gene matches: 10. This CDR3 is 15 amino acids long. Germline CDR1 reads MDHEN; CDR2 reads SYDVKM. This chain's CDR3 is CASSSRQGKRQPQHF. The CDR3 nucleotides are TGTGCCAGCAGTTCCCGACAGGGAAAGCGCCAGCCCCAGCATTTT.

The chain has TRBV7-3 and TRBJ2-5; D may be TRBD1 (5 bases). CDR3 length: 16 residues. Trimming cost V 1 base and J 5 bases, with 17 bases left between them. From germline, CDR1 is SGHTA and CDR2 FQGTGA. This CDR3 is CASSLMSSVRAETQYF. CDR3 DNA: TGTGCCAGCAGCTTAATGTCTTCGGTCAGGGCGGAGACCCAGTACTTC.

The chain is built from TRBV19 and TRBJ2-3; 9 bases are a match to TRBD1. The CDR3 sequence is 17 residues long. Germline CDR1 LNHDA, CDR2 SQIVND (reference sequence). The junction had 11 bases not matched to a gene; V was cut back by 3 bases and J by 4 bases. The CDR3 protein is CASSITWGTGSADTQYF. For the CDR3, the DNA is TGTGCCAGTAGTATCACTTGGGGGACAGGGAGCGCAGATACGCAGTATTTT.

This clone was counted once. This sample also contains other DNA sequences that code for the same CDR3. The chain joins TRBV5-1 to TRBJ1-1; D is undetermined. Trimming removed 0 bases at V and 1 base at J, with 4 bases between. The germline gives CDR1 SGHRS, CDR2 YFSETQ. The CDR3 loop spans 13 amino acids. Here the CDR3 reads CASSLGENTEAFF. CDR3 in DNA: TGCGCCAGCAGCTTGGGAGAGAACACTGAAGCTTTCTTT.

The chain is built from TRBV10-1 and TRBJ2-3, with 7 bases lining up with TRBD1. The CDR3 length is 15 residues. Per the germline V gene, CDR1 is WNHNN and CDR2 is SYGVQD (reference sequence). The V segment lost 0 bases and the J segment 1 base; nucleotides outside the gene matches: 1. In DNA form, the CDR3 reads TGCGCCAGCAGTGAGTCCACAGGGGGCACAGATACGCAGTATTTT. Translated: CASSESTGGTDTQYF.

V gene TRBV28 combines with J gene TRBJ2-5; 7 bases map to TRBD2. The CDR3 consists of 14 residues. V was pared by 3 bases and J by 8 bases, with 9 bases of the junction left unmatched. From germline, CDR1 is MDHEN and CDR2 SYDVKM. The CDR3 region is CASSLGGSRATQYF. The CDR3, as DNA: TGTGCCAGCAGTTTGGGGGGGAGCCGTGCTACCCAGTACTTC. Based on the CDR3 plus reference TRBV28 and TRBJ2-5, the full variable domain is DVKVTQSSRYLVKRTGEKVFLECVQDMDHENMFWYRQDPGLGLRLIYFSYDVKMKEKGDIPEGYSVSREKKERFSLILESASTNQTSMYLCASSLGGSRATQYFGPGTRLLVL.

The rearrangement uses TRBV19 and TRBJ1-5; D is ambiguous. The CDR3 spans 14 residues. The V end lost 6 bases, the J end lost 1 base, and 10 bases lay between the germline ends. Germline lookup yields CDR1 LNHDA and CDR2 SQIVND (reference sequence). The CDR3, as DNA: TGTGCCAGTAGGCGGGGAATAAGCAATCAGCCCCAGCATTTT. It yields the protein CASRRGISNQPQHF.

This rearrangement joins TRBV12-3 or TRBV12-4 to TRBJ1-2; possibly TRBD1 for D (5 bases). The CDR3 is 12 residues long. V was cut by 5 bases and J by 4 bases, with 8 bases left in between. CDR3 sequence reads: CASSGDSYGYTF. CDR3 sequence (DNA): TGTGCCAGCAGTGGTGACAGCTATGGCTACACCTTC.

This CDR3 reads CASSYSVGRNTGELFF. In DNA form, the CDR3 reads TGTGCCAGCAGTTACTCAGTTGGGCGCAACACCGGGGAGCTGTTTTTT. The V call is TRBV6-5, the J call TRBJ2-2; D gene unclear. Trimming removed 0 bases at V and 2 bases at J, with 10 bases between. There are 16 residues in the CDR3. From germline, CDR1 is MNHEY and CDR2 SVGAGI.

The genes are TRBV2 and TRBJ2-1; 10 positions agree with TRBD2. CDR3 length equals 15 residues. The V segment lost 1 base and the J segment 7 bases; nucleotides outside the gene matches: 4. Germline CDR1 SNHLY, CDR2 FYNNEI. In DNA form, the CDR3 reads TGTGCCAGCAGTGAAGAAGCGGGAGGGCCTAATGAGCAGTTCTTC. Translation gives CASSEEAGGPNEQFF.

The chain is built from TRBV25-1 and TRBJ2-3; 7 bases are a match to TRBD1. Trimming took 4 bases from V and 2 from J; bases not matched to a gene: 3. The CDR3 is 14 amino acids. The V gene's germline CDR1 is MGHDK and CDR2 SYGVNS. The CDR3 region has the DNA TGTGCCAGCAGTGTAGACAGGGTCACAGATACGCAGTATTTT. Residues: CASSVDRVTDTQYF. The whole variable domain, filled in from reference TRBV25-1 and TRBJ2-3, reads EADIYQTPRYLVIGTGKKITLECSQTMGHDKMYWYQQDPGMELHLIHYSYGVNSTEKGDLSSESTVSRIRTEHFPLTLESARPSHTSQYLCASSVDRVTDTQYFGPGTRLTVL.

The chain is built from TRBV10-3 and TRBJ1-1, with D hard to call. Germline loops: CDR1 ENHRY, CDR2 SYGVKD. This CDR3 has 13 amino acids. Trimming stripped 8 bases from V and 1 base from J, with 11 bases between. CDR3 residues: CAIGEATNTEAFF. The CDR3 coding sequence is TGTGCCATCGGGGAGGCCACGAACACTGAAGCTTTCTTT.

This clone appeared a few times. The rearrangement links TRBV5-6 to TRBJ1-1, with TRBD1 identical over 7 bases. The CDR3 spans 15 residues. V was pared by 4 bases and J by 3 bases, with 9 bases of the junction left unmatched. In germline, CDR1 is SGHDT, CDR2 YYEEEE. CDR3 DNA sequence: TGTGCCAGCAGCCACCGACAGGGCGGTCACACTGAAGCTTTCTTT. Translation gives CASSHRQGGHTEAFF.

The V gene is TRBV28, the J gene TRBJ2-1; 8 bases agree with TRBD2. The CDR3 contains 14 residues. CDR1 is MDHEN and CDR2 is SYDVKM in the germline V gene. J lost 9 bases, V lost 4 bases, and 8 bases had no gene match. The CDR3 loop reads CASSSTGTRSEQFF. CDR3 sequence (DNA): TGTGCCAGCAGTTCTACCGGGACTAGAAGTGAGCAGTTCTTC.

This clone came up a few times. This rearrangement joins TRBV12-3 or TRBV12-4 to TRBJ1-5; no clear D gene. The CDR3 extends over 12 amino acids. The V end was cut by 3 bases, the J end by 7 bases, with 7 bases between. CDR3 nucleotide sequence: TGTGCCAGCAGTTTTCCATCCCAGCCCCAGCATTTT. Translating gives CASSFPSQPQHF.

V and J are TRBV2 and TRBJ1-2; possibly TRBD1 for D (5 bases). Trimming removed 4 bases at V and 4 bases at J, with 10 bases between. Germline-derived CDR1 and CDR2 are SNHLY and FYNNEI. The CDR3 is 13 amino acids. The CDR3 is CASSVDRGYGYTF. The DNA for the CDR3 is TGTGCCAGCAGTGTTGACAGAGGCTATGGCTACACCTTC.

This chain connects TRBV3-1 (or the pseudogene TRBV3-2) to TRBJ2-1; 7 nucleotides align to TRBD2. The germline V gene has CDR1 LGHDT and CDR2 YNNKEL (reference sequence). This CDR3 has 17 residues. The J segment lost 5 bases and the V segment lost 0 bases, leaving 10 bases of the junction unmatched. For the CDR3, the DNA is TGTGCCAGCAGCCAAGATCCCCGCGGGGCGGGGGACAATGAGCAGTTCTTC. Protein product: CASSQDPRGAGDNEQFF.

The chain couples TRBV7-2 to TRBJ2-1; no clear D gene. CDR1 is SGHTA, CDR2 FQGNSA, per germline. With 1 base removed from V and 7 bases from J, the gap between germline ends came to 11 bases. This CDR3 is 14 amino acids long. CDR3 in amino acids: CASSLVGAENEQFF. For the CDR3, the DNA is TGTGCCAGCAGCTTAGTGGGTGCGGAAAATGAGCAGTTCTTC.

The chain uses TRBV6-5 and TRBJ2-2; 9 bases fit TRBD2. The trim removed 7 bases at V and 7 bases at J, leaving 4 bases unmatched. Germline assignment: CDR1 MNHEY and CDR2 SVGAGI. The CDR3 contains 13 residues. CDR3 protein: CASKRGAIGELFF. The CDR3, as DNA: TGTGCCAGCAAGCGGGGGGCGATCGGGGAGCTGTTTTTT.

The CDR3 nucleotides read TGTGCCAGCAGTTTCGATGAGACTAGCGGTTACAATGAGCAGTTCTTC. Translation gives CASSFDETSGYNEQFF. The chain is built from TRBV27 and TRBJ2-1, with 9 bases identical to TRBD2. The CDR3 extends over 16 amino acids. With V trimmed by 3 bases and J by 4 bases, 7 bases remained unmatched. Germline V lookup: CDR1 MNHEY, CDR2 SMNVEV (reference sequence).

The gene calls are TRBV12-3 or TRBV12-4 and TRBJ2-1; the D is unclear. Trimming removed 7 bases from V and 6 bases from J, with 7 bases in between. The CDR3 is 11 residues long. CDR3 region: CASKNSNEQFF. Written as DNA, the CDR3 is TGTGCCAGCAAAAACAGCAATGAGCAGTTCTTC.

There are a few counts of this clone. The chain uses TRBV27 and TRBJ1-1; 10 bases align to TRBD1. V lost 6 bases to trimming and J lost 0 bases; unmatched junction nucleotides: 7. Germline values: CDR1 MNHEY, CDR2 SMNVEV (reference sequence). CDR3 length: 16 residues. The CDR3 sequence is CASRTRQGALNTEAFF. The CDR3 nucleotides read TGTGCCAGCAGGACCCGACAGGGGGCGTTGAACACTGAAGCTTTCTTT.

The genes are TRBV7-6 and TRBJ2-5; D may be TRBD1 (6 bases). V was clipped by 5 bases and J by 1 base, with 14 bases between them. The CDR3 covers 15 residues. From germline, CDR1 is SGHVS and CDR2 FNYEAQ. The CDR3 reads CASSDEDRSQETQYF. CDR3 nucleotide sequence: TGTGCCAGCAGCGACGAAGACAGGAGCCAAGAGACCCAGTACTTC.

The V gene is TRBV5-8, the J gene TRBJ1-1, with TRBD1 identical over 9 bases. Germline CDR1 and CDR2: SGHTS and YDEGEE. The CDR3 length is 16 residues. V dropped 4 bases and J dropped 1; count of bases not matched to a gene: 8. This CDR3 reads CASSRETGGPNTEAFF. The CDR3 region has the DNA TGTGCCAGCAGCAGAGAGACAGGGGGTCCGAACACTGAAGCTTTCTTT.

The J gene is TRBJ1-4, the V gene TRBV7-9; D perhaps matches TRBD1 (5 bases). CDR1 is SEHNR, CDR2 FQNEAQ, per germline (reference sequence). Trimming stripped 4 bases from V and 7 bases from J, with 16 bases between. The CDR3 covers 15 residues. CDR3 region: CASSSADTLSEKLFF. The CDR3 coding sequence is TGTGCCAGCAGCTCGGCGGACACCCTTTCTGAAAAACTGTTTTTT.